Below, 27 T cell receptor beta chains from the same sample are listed, as sequenced in a study of blood T cell repertoires in COVID-19. Data came from immunoSEQ multiplex PCR; TCRdb stores just in-frame clones and leaves some out. There are about 160,000 clones in the sample; 70% to 85% occur only once, and 22% lies in the top ten. Sequenced sample: peripheral blood. Source of these receptors: a woman of 80 years or more with acute or convalescent COVID-19.

The chain links TRBV5-5 to TRBJ1-2; 10 bases are shared with TRBD1. The CDR3 runs to 18 residues. CDR1 is SGHKS, CDR2 YYEKEE, per germline (reference sequence). The ends lost 2 bases at V and 2 bases at J; junction bases unmatched: 12. The CDR3 DNA is TGTGCCAGCAGCTTCCCGGACAGGGGGAATATGACGAACTATGGCTACACCTTC. Translation: CASSFPDRGNMTNYGYTF.

This clone has only a few counts. V is TRBV6-2 or TRBV6-3 and J is TRBJ2-5; 10 bases are a match to TRBD1. Germline V gene lookup returns CDR1 MNHEY and CDR2 SVGEGT. The CDR3 length is 16 residues. Germline trimming cut 4 bases from V and 2 bases from J; bases unmatched to any gene: 7. CDR3 bases: TGTGCCAGCAGTTTTCTGTCGGGACAGGGGCAAGAGACCCAGTACTTC. Residues: CASSFLSGQGQETQYF.

This chain links TRBV21-1 with TRBJ2-5; TRBD1 was called by the table and not checked on the DNA. TRBV21-1 is described as a pseudogene. CDR3 size: 13 residues. The DNA for the CDR3 is TGTGCCATCCGACTCGACAGGGAAGAGACCCAGTACTTC. Amino acid sequence: CAIRLDREETQYF.

The chain links TRBV29-1 to TRBJ1-5; maybe TRBD1 (5 bases). CDR1 and CDR2 (germline): SQVTM, ANQGSEA. The V end lost 8 bases, the J end lost 2 bases, and 16 bases lay between the germline ends. The CDR3 runs 14 residues. The CDR3 spells CSPGRGQRNQPQHF. CDR3 in DNA: TGCAGCCCTGGGAGGGGTCAGCGCAATCAGCCCCAGCATTTT.

The V gene is TRBV19, the J gene TRBJ2-1; perhaps TRBD2 as D (5 bases). V shed 4 bases and J shed 2 bases, with 12 bases lying between them. Germline-derived CDR1 and CDR2 are LNHDA and SQIVND (reference sequence). The CDR3 consists of 15 residues. CDR3 in amino acids: CASSTEDLPYNEQFF. DNA of the CDR3: TGTGCCAGTAGTACGGAGGACCTCCCCTACAATGAGCAGTTCTTC.

This chain uses TRBV2 with TRBJ2-3; D might be TRBD1 (6 bases). CDR1 is SNHLY, CDR2 FYNNEI, per germline. Trimming pared 6 bases from V and 10 bases from J, leaving 8 bases between. This CDR3 comprises 10 residues. CDR3 in DNA: TGTGCCAGCAGGGGGGCATCGCAGTATTTT. Its translation is CASRGASQYF.

This chain uses TRBV27 with TRBJ1-2, with a weak D call TRBD1 (5 bases). Germline CDR1 and CDR2: MNHEY and SMNVEV (reference sequence). The CDR3 sequence is 13 residues long. V lost 6 bases, J lost 1 base, and 9 bases lay in between. CDR3 DNA: TGTGCCAGCAGCAAAGGGGTTAACTATGGCTACACCTTC. Its protein is CASSKGVNYGYTF.

The V gene is TRBV5-5, the J gene TRBJ1-2; TRBD1 agrees at 10 bases. With V trimmed by 0 bases and J by 2 bases, 1 base remained unmatched. The CDR3 extends over 15 amino acids. Germline lookup yields CDR1 SGHKS and CDR2 YYEKEE (reference sequence). The CDR3, as DNA: TGTGCCAGCAGCTTGGCGGGACAGGGGAACTATGGCTACACCTTC. Its translation: CASSLAGQGNYGYTF.

This clone was found once. The chain combines TRBV3-1 (or the pseudogene TRBV3-2) with TRBJ1-1; D is possibly TRBD1 (5 bases). V lost 4 bases and J 1 base, leaving 10 bases between the germline ends. This CDR3 has 14 amino acids. CDR1 is LGHDT, CDR2 YNNKEL, per germline (reference sequence). This CDR3 reads CASSLGGGNTEAFF. CDR3 in DNA: TGTGCCAGCAGCCTCGGGGGGGGGAACACTGAAGCTTTCTTT.

This chain links TRBV5-1 with TRBJ2-7; 11 nucleotides agree with TRBD1. The CDR3 covers 14 residues. CDR1 and CDR2 (germline): SGHRS, YFSETQ. V shed 4 bases, J shed 7 bases, and the junction held 7 bases outside the gene matches. CDR3 loop: CASSLGQGENEQYF. CDR3 coding DNA: TGCGCCAGCAGCCTGGGACAGGGGGAAAATGAGCAGTACTTC.

The J gene is TRBJ1-2, the V gene TRBV6-5; 9 bases fit TRBD1. V was clipped by 6 bases and J by 8 bases; unmatched bases: 4. The germline V gene has CDR1 MNHEY and CDR2 SVGAGI. CDR3 length: 12 residues. CDR3 sequence (DNA): TGTGCCAGCAGCGAGACAGGGGGAGGCTACACCTTC. This codes for CASSETGGGYTF.

The rearrangement links TRBV5-4 to TRBJ2-1; the D gene is possibly TRBD1 (5 bases). V was trimmed by 4 bases and J by 6 bases, leaving 17 bases between them. Per the germline V gene, CDR1 is SGHNT and CDR2 is YYREEE (reference sequence). This CDR3 has 15 amino acids. CDR3 nucleotide sequence: TGTGCCAGCAGCCTAGGACCTGGGGCTATCAATGAGCAGTTCTTC. Translation: CASSLGPGAINEQFF. Full variable domain (outside the CDR3, taken from reference TRBV5-4 and TRBJ2-1): ETGVTQSPTHLIKTRGQQVTLRCSSQSGHNTVSWYQQALGQGPQFIFQYYREEENGRGNFPPRFSGLQFPNYSSELNVNALELDDSALYLCASSLGPGAINEQFFGPGTRLTVL.

This chain joins TRBV6-4 and TRBJ2-2; 14 bases are shared with TRBD2. Trimming at V came to 2 bases and at J to 1 base, leaving 9 bases not matched to a gene. CDR3 size: 20 residues. The germline CDR1 and CDR2 sequences are MRHNA and SNTAGT. For the CDR3, the DNA is TGTGCCAGCAGTGACACCTACCCCGGGACTAGCGGGGGGAACACCGGGGAGCTGTTTTTT. It translates to CASSDTYPGTSGGNTGELFF.

This clone was counted between two and nine times. V gene TRBV10-1 combines with J gene TRBJ2-5; 10 positions agree with TRBD1. The V segment lost 5 bases and the J segment 8 bases; nucleotides outside the gene matches: 5. The V gene's germline CDR1 is WNHNN and CDR2 SYGVQD (reference sequence). The length of the CDR3 is 13 residues. The CDR3 bases are TGCGCCAGCAGTCGGGACAGGGGATCCACCCAGTACTTC. As protein: CASSRDRGSTQYF.

This clone came up a few times. This chain uses TRBV5-1 with TRBJ1-1; 7 bases fit TRBD1. Per germline, CDR1 SGHRS and CDR2 YFSETQ. The CDR3 length is 16 residues. Trimming at V came to 4 bases and at J to 2 bases, leaving 11 bases not matched to a gene. The CDR3 DNA follows: TGCGCCAGCAGCCGGGGTCCGAGACAGGGCAACACTGAAGCTTTCTTT. This encodes CASSRGPRQGNTEAFF.

J is TRBJ2-7 and V is TRBV10-1; D remains ambiguous. The CDR3 runs 12 residues. Trimming left V 8 bases short and J 0 bases short, with 8 bases between. Germline loops: CDR1 WNHNN, CDR2 SYGVQD (reference sequence). CDR3 in amino acids: CASSASSYEQYF. In DNA, the CDR3 is TGCGCCAGCTCTGCTAGCTCCTACGAGCAGTACTTC.

The chain links TRBV10-3 to TRBJ1-1; TRBD1 aligns across 7 bases. CDR3 length: 14 residues. V lost 3 bases to trimming and J lost 4 bases; unmatched junction nucleotides: 5. Germline CDR1 is ENHRY and CDR2 is SYGVKD. The DNA for the CDR3 is TGTGCCATCAGTGAACAGGGGACCGGCACTGAAGCTTTCTTT. It specifies CAISEQGTGTEAFF.

The chain carries TRBV18 and TRBJ2-5, with 7 bases identical to TRBD1. Germline lookup yields CDR1 KGHSH and CDR2 LQKENI. The CDR3 has 15 amino acids. V was clipped by 6 bases and J by 4 bases; unmatched bases: 11. This CDR3 reads CASSPGQAVGETQYF. CDR3 in DNA: TGTGCCAGCTCCCCCGGACAGGCCGTAGGAGAGACCCAGTACTTC. The whole variable domain, filled in from reference TRBV18 and TRBJ2-5, reads NAGVMQNPRHLVRRRGQEARLRCSPMKGHSHVYWYRQLPEEGLKFMVYLQKENIIDESGMPKERFSAEFPKEGPSILRIQQVVRGDSAAYFCASSPGQAVGETQYFGPGTRLLVL.

The chain employs TRBV19 and TRBJ2-7; TRBD1 agrees at 8 bases. With 3 bases clipped from V and 3 bases from J, the junction kept 4 bases outside the gene matches. CDR3 length equals 14 residues. CDR1 LNHDA and CDR2 SQIVND come from the germline V gene (reference sequence). CDR3 region: CASSIPGGYYEQYF. CDR3 DNA: TGTGCCAGTAGTATCCCAGGGGGCTACTACGAGCAGTACTTC.

This clone has just one count. CDR3 nucleotide sequence: TGCAGCGTTGATACGGGGATCCCAGAGTATGGCTACACCTTC. Its translation is CSVDTGIPEYGYTF. The chain employs TRBV29-1 and TRBJ1-2; D is unclear. V lost 3 bases and J lost 5, with 16 bases in between. Germline V CDR1 and CDR2: SQVTM, ANQGSEA. There are 14 residues in the CDR3.

This chain uses TRBV28 with TRBJ2-5, with D possibly TRBD2 on 6 matching bases. Germline CDR1 is MDHEN and CDR2 is SYDVKM. V was pared by 5 bases and J by 5 bases, with 21 bases between. The CDR3 totals 16 residues. CDR3 residues: CASSNIVRRAGETQYF. The DNA of the CDR3 is TGTGCCAGCAGTAACATCGTCCGCAGGGCGGGGGAGACCCAGTACTTC. Supplemented by reference TRBV28 and TRBJ2-5, the full variable domain reads DVKVTQSSRYLVKRTGEKVFLECVQDMDHENMFWYRQDPGLGLRLIYFSYDVKMKEKGDIPEGYSVSREKKERFSLILESASTNQTSMYLCASSNIVRRAGETQYFGPGTRLLVL.

This chain uses TRBV5-5 with TRBJ1-1, with TRBD1 identical over 9 bases. With V trimmed by 7 bases and J by 3 bases, 10 bases remained unmatched. CDR3 length: 15 residues. The germline V gene has CDR1 SGHKS and CDR2 YYEKEE (reference sequence). CDR3: CASRILWTGDTEAFF. In nucleotides, the CDR3 is TGTGCCAGCCGCATTTTATGGACAGGGGACACTGAAGCTTTCTTT.

The chain has TRBV7-9 and TRBJ2-5; 10 nucleotides align to TRBD2. Germline CDR1 is SEHNR and CDR2 is FQNEAQ (reference sequence). Trimming cost V 5 bases and J 1 base; bases outside gene matches: 7. This CDR3 region has 16 residues. The CDR3 sequence: CASSLGLAEIQETQYF. In nucleotides, the CDR3 is TGTGCCAGCAGCCTCGGACTAGCGGAGATCCAAGAGACCCAGTACTTC.

CDR3 DNA sequence: TGTGCCATCAGCCCCACGAGCTGGGGCACACCTGGGGCCAACGTCCTGACTTTC. Translated: CAISPTSWGTPGANVLTF. The chain is built from TRBV10-3 and TRBJ2-6, with D perhaps matching TRBD1 (5 bases). The CDR3 runs to 18 residues. Trimming removed 6 bases at V and 2 bases at J, with 20 bases between. Germline CDR1 reads ENHRY; CDR2 reads SYGVKD.

The chain couples TRBV9 to TRBJ2-2; weak D call: TRBD2 (6 bases). Trimming cost V 2 bases and J 6 bases, with 14 bases left between them. The CDR3 consists of 15 residues. Germline V gene lookup returns CDR1 SGDLS and CDR2 YYNGEE. The CDR3 reads CASSVVSGQPGELFF. The DNA of the CDR3 is TGTGCCAGCAGCGTTGTCAGCGGGCAACCCGGGGAGCTGTTTTTT.

V and J are TRBV6-5 and TRBJ2-6, with TRBD1 matching 7 bases. The CDR3 loop spans 15 amino acids. The trim removed 6 bases at V and 1 base at J, leaving 3 bases unmatched. CDR1 is MNHEY and CDR2 is SVGAGI in the germline V gene. CDR3 nucleotides: TGTGCCAGCAGCTCCAGGGGGTCTGGGGCCAACGTCCTGACTTTC. The encoded protein is CASSSRGSGANVLTF.

This chain links TRBV29-1 with TRBJ1-1; possibly TRBD1 for D (6 bases). CDR1 is SQVTM and CDR2 is ANQGSEA in the germline V gene. The CDR3 is 14 amino acids. With 4 bases removed from V and 5 bases from J, the gap between germline ends came to 17 bases. As DNA, the CDR3 is TGCAGCGTTGGGGAGGGCAGGGGATGGACTGAAGCTTTCTTT. Its protein product is CSVGEGRGWTEAFF.